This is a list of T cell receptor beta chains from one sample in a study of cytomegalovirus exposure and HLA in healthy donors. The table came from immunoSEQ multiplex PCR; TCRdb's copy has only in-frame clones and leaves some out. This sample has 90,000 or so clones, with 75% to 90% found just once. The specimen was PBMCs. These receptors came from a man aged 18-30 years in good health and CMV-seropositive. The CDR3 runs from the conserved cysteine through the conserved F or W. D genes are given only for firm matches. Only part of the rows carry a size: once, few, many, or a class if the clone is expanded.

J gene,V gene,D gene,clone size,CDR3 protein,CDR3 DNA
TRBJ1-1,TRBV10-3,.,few,CAISGGMNTEAFF,TGTGCCATCAGTGGCGGAATGAACACTGAAGCTTTCTTT
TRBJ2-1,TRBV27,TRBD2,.,CASSPLLAGGSEQFF,TGTGCCAGCAGTCCCTTGCTAGCGGGAGGGAGTGAGCAGTTCTTC
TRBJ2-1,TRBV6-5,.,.,CASSPSGDPGRFF,TGTGCCAGCAGCCCCTCCGGAGATCCCGGAAGGTTCTTC
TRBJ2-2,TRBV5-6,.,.,CASSQTEGANTGELFF,TGTGCCAGCAGCCAAACGGAGGGGGCAAACACCGGGGAGCTGTTTTTT
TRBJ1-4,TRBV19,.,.,CASSIEQGTNEKLFF,TGTGCCAGTAGTATAGAACAGGGAACTAATGAAAAACTGTTTTTT
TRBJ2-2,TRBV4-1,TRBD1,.,CASSRGTGSPGELFF,TGCGCCAGCAGCCGAGGGACAGGGTCTCCCGGGGAGCTGTTTTTT
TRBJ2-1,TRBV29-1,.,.,CSVEQRAYNEQFF,TGCAGCGTTGAACAGCGCGCTTACAATGAGCAGTTCTTC
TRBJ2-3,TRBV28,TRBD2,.,CASSLSLAEDTQYF,TGTGCCAGCAGTTTAAGCCTAGCGGAAGATACGCAGTATTTT
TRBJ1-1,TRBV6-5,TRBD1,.,CASSQRPTGPTEAFF,TGTGCCAGCAGTCAGCGGCCGACAGGGCCCACTGAAGCTTTCTTT
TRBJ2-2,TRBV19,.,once,CASTVVTGELFF,TGTGCCAGTACGGTTGTCACCGGGGAGCTGTTTTTT
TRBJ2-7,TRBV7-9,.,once,CASSSAGPYEQYF,TGTGCCAGCAGCTCTGCAGGGCCCTACGAGCAGTACTTC
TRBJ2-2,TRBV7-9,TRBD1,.,CASSPLVGRGPGELFF,TGTGCCAGCAGCCCCCTAGTGGGCAGGGGGCCCGGGGAGCTGTTTTTT
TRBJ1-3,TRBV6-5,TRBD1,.,CASSYGTGAGNTIYF,TGTGCCAGCAGTTACGGGACAGGGGCTGGAAACACCATATATTTT
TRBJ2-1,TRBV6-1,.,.,CASSEEGGHLSSNEQFF,TGTGCCAGCAGTGAAGAAGGAGGCCACCTCTCGAGCAATGAGCAGTTCTTC
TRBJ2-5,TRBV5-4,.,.,CASSSPREETQYF,TGTGCCAGCAGCTCACCTAGGGAGGAGACCCAGTACTTC
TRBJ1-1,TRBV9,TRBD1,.,CASSAGDRGRGSEAFF,TGTGCCAGCAGCGCCGGGGACAGGGGAAGAGGGTCTGAAGCTTTCTTT
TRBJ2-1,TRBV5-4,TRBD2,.,CASSSGRGAGTSGKNEQFF,TGTGCCAGCAGCTCTGGTCGGGGCGCCGGGACTAGCGGGAAGAATGAGCAGTTCTTC
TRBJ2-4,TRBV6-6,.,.,CASGVSAKNIQYF,TGTGCCAGCGGTGTCAGCGCTAAAAACATTCAGTACTTC
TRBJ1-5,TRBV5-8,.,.,CASSLDWDKVTEPQHF,TGTGCCAGCAGCTTGGACTGGGACAAGGTAACGGAGCCCCAGCATTTT
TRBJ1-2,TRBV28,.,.,CASSLTQAPGYTF,TGTGCCAGCAGTTTAACACAGGCCCCCGGCTACACCTTC
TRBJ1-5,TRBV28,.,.,CASSPPGQGNQPQHF,TGTGCCAGCAGTCCCCCAGGGCAGGGGAATCAGCCCCAGCATTTT
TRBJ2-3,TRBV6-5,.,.,CASSYSRLYTQYF,TGTGCCAGCAGTTACTCCCGCCTATATACGCAGTATTTT
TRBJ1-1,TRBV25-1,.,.,CASSELITGTEAFF,TGTGCCAGCAGTGAATTGATTACTGGCACTGAAGCTTTCTTT
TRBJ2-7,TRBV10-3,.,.,CAISEAPGDEQYF,TGTGCCATCAGTGAGGCCCCAGGGGACGAGCAGTACTTC
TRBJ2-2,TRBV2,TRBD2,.,CASSQTSGRTGELFF,TGTGCCAGCAGTCAGACTAGCGGAAGAACCGGGGAGCTGTTTTTT
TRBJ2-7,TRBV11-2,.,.,CASSLVTSFYEQYF,TGTGCCAGCAGCTTAGTGACAAGCTTCTACGAGCAGTACTTC
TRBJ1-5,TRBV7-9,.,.,CASSPGVNSNQPQHF,TGTGCCAGCAGTCCCGGGGTAAATAGCAATCAGCCCCAGCATTTT
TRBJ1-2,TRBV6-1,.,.,CASSVAGDWDYGYTF,TGTGCCAGCAGTGTTGCCGGGGATTGGGACTATGGCTACACCTTC
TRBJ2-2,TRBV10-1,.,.,CASSSYQGTTGELFF,TGCGCCAGCAGTTCCTATCAGGGGACCACCGGGGAGCTGTTTTTT
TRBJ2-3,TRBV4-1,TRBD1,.,CASSPPGQGGDTQYF,TGCGCCAGCAGCCCTCCGGGACAGGGAGGAGATACGCAGTATTTT
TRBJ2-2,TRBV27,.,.,CASYTWEGDAGTGELFF,TGTGCCAGCTATACTTGGGAGGGGGACGCGGGGACCGGGGAGCTGTTTTTT
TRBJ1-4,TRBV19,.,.,CASCVTGLGEKLFF,TGTGCCAGCTGCGTGACAGGTCTCGGAGAAAAACTGTTTTTT
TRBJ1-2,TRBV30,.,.,CAWSVQGLYGYTF,TGTGCCTGGAGTGTGCAGGGCCTCTATGGCTACACCTTC
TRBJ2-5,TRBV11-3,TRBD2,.,CASSLVRLAGEVGETQYF,TGTGCCAGCAGCTTAGTCCGACTAGCGGGAGAGGTAGGGGAGACCCAGTACTTC
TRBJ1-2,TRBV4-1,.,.,CASSLWTPYIPNYGYTF,TGCGCCAGCAGCCTATGGACACCATATATTCCTAACTATGGCTACACCTTC
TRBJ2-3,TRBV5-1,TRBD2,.,CASSLGGSLADTQYF,TGCGCCAGCAGCTTGGGCGGGAGTCTAGCAGATACGCAGTATTTT
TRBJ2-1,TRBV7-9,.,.,CASNPTSSNEQFF,TGTGCCAGCAACCCTACTAGTTCCAATGAGCAGTTCTTC
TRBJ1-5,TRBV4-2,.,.,CASSQDQVSGRWQPQHF,TGTGCCAGCAGCCAAGATCAGGTTTCAGGGAGGTGGCAGCCCCAGCATTTT
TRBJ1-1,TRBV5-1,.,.,CASSLAQSGNTEAFF,TGCGCCAGCAGCTTGGCCCAATCGGGGAACACTGAAGCTTTCTTT
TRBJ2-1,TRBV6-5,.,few,CASSYSRANHEQFF,TGTGCCAGCAGTTACTCGAGGGCCAACCATGAGCAGTTCTTC
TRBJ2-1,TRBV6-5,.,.,CASSRSAYNEQFF,TGTGCCAGCAGTCGGAGCGCCTACAATGAGCAGTTCTTC
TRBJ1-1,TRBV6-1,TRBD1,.,CASSEGTGGAEAFF,TGTGCCAGCAGTGAAGGGACAGGGGGCGCAGAAGCTTTCTTT
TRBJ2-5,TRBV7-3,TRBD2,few,CASSLSSGSGETQYF,TGTGCCAGCAGCCTCTCTAGCGGTTCCGGGGAGACCCAGTACTTC
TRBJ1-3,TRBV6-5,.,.,CASSSRTENTIYF,TGTGCCAGCAGTTCACGAACTGAAAACACCATATATTTT
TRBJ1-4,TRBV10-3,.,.,CAISESYWGPRKLFF,TGTGCCATCAGTGAGTCGTACTGGGGCCCGCGGAAACTGTTTTTT
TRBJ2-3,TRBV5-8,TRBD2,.,CASSLVRGRATDTQYF,TGTGCCAGCAGCTTGGTGCGCGGGAGGGCCACAGATACGCAGTATTTT
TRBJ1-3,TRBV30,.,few,CAWDPTDSGNTIYF,TGTGCCTGGGACCCTACGGACAGTGGAAACACCATATATTTT
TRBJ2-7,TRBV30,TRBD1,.,CAWSNQGAGGQYF,TGTGCCTGGAGTAATCAGGGGGCCGGCGGGCAGTACTTC
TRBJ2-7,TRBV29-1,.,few,CSVEPQGSLGEQYF,TGCAGCGTTGAACCCCAGGGCTCCCTGGGTGAGCAGTACTTC
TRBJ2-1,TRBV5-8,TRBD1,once,CASSDGQGAYNEQFF,TGTGCCAGCAGCGATGGACAGGGGGCCTACAATGAGCAGTTCTTC
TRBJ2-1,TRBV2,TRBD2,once,CASRFSEGRVSYNEQFF,TGTGCCAGCCGTTTTTCAGAGGGGAGGGTTTCCTACAATGAGCAGTTCTTC
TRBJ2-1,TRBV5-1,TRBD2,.,CASSLSGGEQFF,TGCGCCAGCAGCTTGTCGGGGGGTGAGCAGTTCTTC
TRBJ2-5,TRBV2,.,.,CASSERTIQTQYF,TGTGCCAGCAGTGAAAGGACTATTCAGACCCAGTACTTC
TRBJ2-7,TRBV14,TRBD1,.,CASSRQGQGTYEQYF,TGTGCCAGCAGCCGCCAGGGACAGGGTACCTACGAGCAGTACTTC
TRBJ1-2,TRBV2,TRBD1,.,CASSEGGQLSNYGYTF,TGTGCCAGCAGTGAGGGGGGACAGCTTTCTAACTATGGCTACACCTTC
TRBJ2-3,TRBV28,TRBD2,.,CASSHGTSGMVDTQYF,TGTGCCAGCAGCCATGGGACTAGCGGGATGGTAGATACGCAGTATTTT
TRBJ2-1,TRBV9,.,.,CASSVLSGDYNEQFF,TGTGCCAGCAGCGTACTCAGCGGAGATTACAATGAGCAGTTCTTC
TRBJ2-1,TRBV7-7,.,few,CASSLGPQANEQFF,TGTGCCAGCAGCTTAGGGCCCCAGGCCAATGAGCAGTTCTTC
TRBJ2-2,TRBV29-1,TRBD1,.,CSVAGQETGELFF,TGCAGCGTTGCCGGACAGGAGACCGGGGAGCTGTTTTTT
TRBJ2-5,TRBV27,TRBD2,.,CASSWTSGTGAQETQYF,TGTGCCAGCAGTTGGACTAGCGGGACGGGTGCACAAGAGACCCAGTACTTC